The 5 T cell receptor beta chains below come from one sample, sequenced in a study of control samples from healthy donors and cancer patients (dated by TCRdb to 2020 to 2022). Library preparation used the immunoSEQ multiplex PCR assay. In TCRdb, the immuneACCESS table is reduced to in-frame sequences with V and J assigned. These tables do not hold every clone; where another copy was compared, an unresolved V gene accounts for under half, and the others remain unexplained. Here the sample has 75,000 to 90,000 clones; roughly 89% occur a single time. Jointly, the top ten make up around 9.5% of the sample. The source material was PBMCs. The receptor source for this set is a woman aged 50 to 60 with colorectal cancer.

This rearrangement joins TRBV18 to TRBJ2-5; 7 bases match TRBD2. The CDR3 spans 15 residues. V was clipped by 0 bases and J by 5 bases; unmatched bases: 6. Germline CDR1 reads KGHSH; CDR2 reads LQKENI. CDR3 amino acids: CASSPPPGGGETQYF. For the CDR3, the DNA is TGTGCCAGCTCACCACCCCCCGGGGGAGGGGAGACCCAGTACTTC.

This chain uses TRBV4-3 with TRBJ2-5, with D perhaps TRBD2 (7 bases). Germline V gene data show CDR1 as LGHNA and CDR2 as YSLEER. The V end was cut by 1 base, the J end by 5 bases, with 17 bases between. The CDR3 length is 16 residues. The CDR3 DNA reads as TGCGCCAGCAGCCAAGCTGGGGGGGGGCTCTGGGAGACCCAGTACTTC. Translated, it gives CASSQAGGGLWETQYF.

This chain links TRBV14 with TRBJ2-5; D unclear. The CDR3 extends over 16 amino acids. The V gene lost 3 bases and the J gene lost 8 bases, with 22 bases spanning the gap. From germline, CDR1 is SGHDN and CDR2 FVKESK. The CDR3 protein is CASSHPGPFPRDTQYF. The CDR3 DNA reads as TGTGCCAGCAGCCACCCCGGTCCCTTTCCAAGAGACACCCAGTACTTC. Looking up the rest from reference TRBV14 and TRBJ2-5 gives the full variable domain: EAGVTQFPSHSVIEKGQTVTLRCDPISGHDNLYWYRRVMGKEIKFLLHFVKESKQDESGMPNNRFLAERTGGTYSTLKVQPAELEDSGVYFCASSHPGPFPRDTQYFGPGTRLLVL.

The chain carries TRBV5-5 and TRBJ1-2; D is possibly TRBD1 (5 bases). Trimming cost V 3 bases and J 2 bases, with 8 bases left between them. The CDR3 is 13 amino acids. CDR1 and CDR2 from the germline V gene are SGHKS and YYEKEE (reference sequence). For the CDR3, the DNA is TGTGCCAGCAGCTCAACAGGAAACTATGGCTACACCTTC. Amino acid sequence: CASSSTGNYGYTF.

In regard to this clone: A read error may produce the germline difference seen at one junction end. CDR3 region: CASSLENRGPIF. Here the CDR3 DNA reads TGCGCCAGCAGCTTGGAAAACAGGGGGCCGATCTTT. The chain joins TRBV5-1 to TRBJ1-1, with 9 positions matching TRBD1. Germline CDR1 and CDR2: SGHRS and YFSETQ. This CDR3 contains 12 residues. Full variable domain (missing parts from reference TRBV5-1 and TRBJ1-1): KAGVTQTPRYLIKTRGQQVTLSCSPISGHRSVSWYQQTPGQGLQFLFEYFSETQRNKGNFPGRFSGRQFSNSRSEMNVSTLELGDSALYLCASSLENRGPIFGQGTRLTVV.